What follows are 10 T cell receptor beta chains derived from one specimen sequenced in a study of blood T cell repertoires in COVID-19. Assay used: immunoSEQ multiplex PCR; TCRdb lists only in-frame clones, some missing. The repertoire holds a few hundred thousand clones, with about 90% as singletons. The sample consisted of peripheral blood. The receptors originated from a woman aged 25 to 39 who had recovered from COVID-19.

CDR3: CASPPGGVEDTQYF. DNA for the CDR3: TGTGCCAGCCCGCCGGGGGGGGTGGAAGATACGCAGTATTTT. The chain carries TRBV2 and TRBJ2-3, with TRBD2 matching over 8 bases. Germline loops: CDR1 SNHLY, CDR2 FYNNEI. The CDR3 loop spans 14 amino acids. J was trimmed by 5 bases and V by 8 bases; bases with no gene match: 9.

This clone was seen a handful of times. The V and J genes are TRBV5-5 and TRBJ2-5; D possibly corresponds to TRBD1 (6 bases). The CDR3 runs 16 residues. CDR1 is SGHKS and CDR2 is YYEKEE in the germline V gene (reference sequence). V was pared by 4 bases and J by 2 bases, with 18 bases between. This chain's CDR3 is CASSPPPRGRQETQYF. CDR3 in DNA: TGTGCCAGCAGCCCGCCCCCCAGGGGCCGACAAGAGACCCAGTACTTC.

This chain connects TRBV2 to TRBJ1-5, with 10 bases matching TRBD1. Germline V CDR1 and CDR2: SNHLY, FYNNEI. CDR3 length: 15 amino acids. Germline trimming cut 4 bases from V and 5 bases from J; bases unmatched to any gene: 5. CDR3 nucleotide sequence: TGTGCCAGCAGTGGATCGACAGGGGGCTATCAGCCCCAGCATTTT. Protein sequence: CASSGSTGGYQPQHF.

V gene TRBV4-1 combines with J gene TRBJ1-4; D is perhaps TRBD1 (6 bases). Trimming removed 2 bases from V and 3 bases from J, with 16 bases in between. This CDR3 comprises 17 residues. Per germline, CDR1 MGHRA and CDR2 YSYEKL. CDR3 sequence (DNA): TGCGCCAGCAGCCAACCCTTCCGGGGGGGCTCTAATGAAAAACTGTTTTTT. It specifies CASSQPFRGGSNEKLFF.

The V gene is TRBV10-3, the J gene TRBJ2-7; TRBD1 matches 11 bases. CDR1 is ENHRY, CDR2 SYGVKD, per germline. The junction had 4 bases not matched to a gene; V was cut back by 7 bases and J by 2 bases. CDR3 length equals 14 residues. CDR3 in amino acids: CAIKGTGGTYEQYF. For the CDR3, the DNA is TGTGCCATCAAAGGGACAGGGGGAACCTACGAGCAGTACTTC.

The chain couples TRBV27 to TRBJ2-2, with D possibly matching TRBD2 (5 bases). Germline loops: CDR1 MNHEY, CDR2 SMNVEV (reference sequence). The CDR3 spans 15 residues. V dropped 5 bases and J dropped 7 bases, with 17 bases sitting between them. The CDR3 region is CASSLELGSLGELFF. CDR3 nucleotides: TGTGCCAGCAGTCTGGAACTAGGGAGCCTCGGGGAGCTGTTTTTT.

The chain uses TRBV6-5 and TRBJ1-1; the match to TRBD1 covers 9 bases. V shed 7 bases, J shed 11 bases, and the junction held 14 bases outside the gene matches. CDR3 length equals 14 residues. Germline V CDR1 and CDR2: MNHEY, SVGAGI. In DNA form, the CDR3 reads TGTGCCAGCAAGGATATGGGACAGGGCAAAGGGGCTTTCTTT. Amino acid sequence: CASKDMGQGKGAFF.

This chain joins TRBV19 and TRBJ1-1; D is unclear. The CDR3 runs 14 residues. Trimming took 6 bases from V and 4 from J, leaving 15 bases between them. In germline, CDR1 is LNHDA, CDR2 SQIVND (reference sequence). The CDR3 DNA follows: TGTGCCAGTAGGCTCGGCTACTCGGGCACTGAAGCTTTCTTT. This encodes CASRLGYSGTEAFF.

The rearrangement links TRBV19 to TRBJ1-6; D is possibly TRBD1 (6 bases). CDR3 length equals 14 residues. Trimming pared 1 base from V and 9 bases from J, leaving 10 bases between. The germline V gene has CDR1 LNHDA and CDR2 SQIVND (reference sequence). CDR3 in amino acids: CASSIGQVGSPLHF. The CDR3 DNA sequence: TGTGCCAGTAGTATAGGACAGGTCGGTTCACCCCTCCACTTT.

The rearrangement joins TRBV4-2 to TRBJ1-1, with D perhaps TRBD1 (6 bases). CDR3 length equals 14 residues. V lost 4 bases and J 2 bases, leaving 11 bases between the germline ends. Germline V CDR1 and CDR2: LGHNA, YNFKEQ. The CDR3 loop reads CASSLWGPNTEAFF. CDR3 sequence (DNA): TGTGCCAGCAGCCTGTGGGGGCCCAACACTGAAGCTTTCTTT.